This is a list of T cell receptor beta chains from one sample in a study of CD8+ T cells in alopecia areata. The table came from immunoSEQ multiplex PCR; TCRdb's copy has only in-frame clones and leaves some out. There are fewer than 200,000 clones in the sample; approximately 59% occur only once, and approximately 16% lies in the top ten. Sequences were derived from CD4+ T cells sorted from blood, sampled at approximately week 60, from a patient treated with tofacitinib. The source of these receptors is a human donor with alopecia areata. Both conserved end residues are part of each CDR3. Fields, in order: V gene, clone size, D gene, J gene, CDR3 protein, CDR3 DNA. The D gene is left open where the match is weak. The listing skips clone size in some rows; elsewhere it reads once, few, many or a size class.

TRBV25-1	few	-	TRBJ2-7	CASSEYWGPYEQYF	TGTGCCAGCAGTGAATATTGGGGTCCCTACGAGCAGTACTTC
TRBV2	-	TRBD1	TRBJ2-4	CASSGPDRAANIQYF	TGTGCCAGCAGTGGACCAGACAGGGCGGCGAACATTCAGTACTTC
TRBV29-1	-	-	TRBJ2-3	CSVEADRTSQYF	TGCAGCGTTGAAGCAGACAGGACCTCGCAGTATTTT
TRBV20-1	-	-	TRBJ1-1	CSAKKNTEAFF	TGCAGTGCTAAGAAGAACACTGAAGCTTTCTTT
TRBV29-1	-	-	TRBJ2-6	CSVIQGRGLSGANVLTF	TGCAGCGTTATACAGGGCCGGGGACTCTCTGGGGCCAACGTCCTGACTTTC
TRBV30	-	TRBD1	TRBJ2-5	CAWSVLRGLSETQYF	TGTGCCTGGAGTGTACTCAGGGGGCTGTCGGAGACCCAGTACTTC
TRBV11-2	-	-	TRBJ2-3	CASRRGEATQYF	TGTGCCAGCCGGAGGGGGGAAGCTACGCAGTATTTT
TRBV7-9	few	TRBD1	TRBJ1-4	CASSQNGQGAWEKLFF	TGTGCCAGCAGCCAGAACGGACAGGGGGCGTGGGAAAAACTGTTTTTT
TRBV27	-	TRBD1	TRBJ1-6	CASSWTGGSRNSPLHF	TGTGCCAGCAGTTGGACAGGGGGCAGTCGGAATTCACCCCTCCACTTT
TRBV5-1	few	-	TRBJ1-4	CASSLETGGTNEKLFF	TGCGCCAGCAGCTTGGAGACAGGCGGAACTAATGAAAAACTGTTTTTT
TRBV23-1	few	TRBD1	TRBJ2-5	CASSHWDRVEGPPTQYF	TGCGCCAGCAGTCATTGGGACAGGGTTGAGGGACCCCCGACCCAGTACTTC
TRBV27	-	TRBD1	TRBJ1-6	CASRGTGHGSPLHF	TGTGCCAGCAGAGGGACAGGGCATGGTTCACCCCTCCACTTT
TRBV4-2	-	TRBD1	TRBJ2-3	CASSRDRTTDTQYF	TGTGCCAGCAGTCGGGACAGGACCACAGATACGCAGTATTTT
TRBV15	-	-	TRBJ2-3	CATSTRRGPPGTDTQYF	TGTGCCACCAGCACCCGGAGGGGACCACCTGGCACAGATACGCAGTATTTT
TRBV7-8	-	-	TRBJ2-1	CASSRGDEQFF	TGTGCCAGCAGCCGCGGGGATGAGCAGTTCTTC
TRBV5-6	-	-	TRBJ2-3	CASSRLLKDREDTDTQYF	TGTGCCAGCAGTCGGCTCCTTAAGGACCGCGAGGACACAGATACGCAGTATTTT
TRBV15	-	-	TRBJ1-6	CATNNRNSPLHF	TGTGCCACCAATAACAGGAATTCACCCCTCCACTTT
TRBV11-2	few	-	TRBJ2-5	CASSLGLKETQYF	TGTGCCAGCAGCCTAGGACTCAAAGAGACCCAGTACTTC
TRBV19	-	TRBD1	TRBJ1-1	CASSIRGLENTEAFF	TGTGCCAGTAGTATCAGGGGGCTGGAGAACACTGAAGCTTTCTTT
TRBV6-5	-	-	TRBJ1-1	CASSYSTQNTEAFF	TGTGCCAGCAGTTACTCGACTCAGAACACTGAAGCTTTCTTT
TRBV30	-	-	TRBJ2-5	CAWNRDFEEKTQYF	TGTGCCTGGAACCGGGACTTCGAGGAAAAGACCCAGTACTTC
TRBV7-2	few	-	TRBJ2-7	CASSLYGQGLAYEQYF	TGTGCCAGCAGCTTGTACGGTCAGGGGTTGGCCTACGAGCAGTACTTC
TRBV4-1	-	-	TRBJ2-5	CASSQVSETQYF	TGCGCCAGCAGCCAAGTTTCAGAGACCCAGTACTTC
TRBV2	once	TRBD2	TRBJ2-7	CASSAFSGGTYEQYF	TGTGCCAGCAGTGCTTTTAGCGGGGGAACCTACGAGCAGTACTTC
TRBV13	few	-	TRBJ1-5	CASSLNRQGRQHF	TGTGCCAGCAGCTTAAATCGGCAGGGAAGACAGCATTTT
TRBV29-1	few	TRBD1	TRBJ2-5	CSELTGGRGETQYF	TGCAGCGAACTGACAGGGGGCAGGGGGGAGACCCAGTACTTC
TRBV5-6	-	TRBD2	TRBJ2-3	CASSSGLAGDTQYF	TGTGCCAGCAGCTCCGGACTAGCAGGAGATACGCAGTATTTT
TRBV4-1	-	-	TRBJ2-5	CASSETGRVTQYF	TGCGCCAGCAGCGAAACAGGGAGGGTGACCCAGTACTTC
TRBV4-2	-	-	TRBJ1-2	CASSQDQWGGGYTF	TGTGCCAGCAGCCAAGATCAGTGGGGCGGCGGCTACACCTTC
TRBV25-1	-	-	TRBJ1-2	CASSEFGVAGNGYTF	TGTGCCAGCAGTGAATTCGGGGTAGCAGGGAATGGCTACACCTTC
TRBV5-1	-	-	TRBJ2-1	CASRVGQALNEQFF	TGCGCCAGCAGGGTTGGCCAAGCTTTGAATGAGCAGTTCTTC
TRBV29-1	-	-	TRBJ2-5	CSVEVGGETQYF	TGCAGCGTTGAAGTAGGTGGGGAGACCCAGTACTTC
TRBV7-2	-	TRBD1	TRBJ1-1	CASSSKGGATEAFF	TGTGCCAGCAGCTCAAAAGGGGGCGCGACTGAAGCTTTCTTT
TRBV5-1	once	TRBD2	TRBJ2-7	CASRRSGGPSYEQYF	TGCGCCAGCAGGCGGAGCGGGGGCCCGTCCTACGAGCAGTACTTC